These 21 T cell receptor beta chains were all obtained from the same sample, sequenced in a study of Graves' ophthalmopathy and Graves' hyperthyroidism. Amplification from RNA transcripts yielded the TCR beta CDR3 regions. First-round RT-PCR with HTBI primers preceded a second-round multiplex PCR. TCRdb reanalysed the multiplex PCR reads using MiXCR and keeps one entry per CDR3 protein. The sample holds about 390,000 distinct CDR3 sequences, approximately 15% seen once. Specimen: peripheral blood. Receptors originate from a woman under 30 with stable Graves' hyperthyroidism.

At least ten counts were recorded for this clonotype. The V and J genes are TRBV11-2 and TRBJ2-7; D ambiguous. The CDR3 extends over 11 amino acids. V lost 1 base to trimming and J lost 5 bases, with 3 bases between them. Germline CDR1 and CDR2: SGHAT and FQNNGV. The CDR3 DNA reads TGTGCCAGCAGCTTAGTCCACGAGCAGTACTTC. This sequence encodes CASSLVHEQYF.

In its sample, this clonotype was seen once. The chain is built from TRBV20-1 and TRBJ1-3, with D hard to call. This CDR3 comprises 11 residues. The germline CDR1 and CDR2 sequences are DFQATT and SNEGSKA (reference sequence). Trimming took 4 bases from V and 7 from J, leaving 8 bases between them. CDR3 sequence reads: CSATTSNTIYF. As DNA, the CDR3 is TGCAGTGCTACTACCTCCAACACCATATATTTT.

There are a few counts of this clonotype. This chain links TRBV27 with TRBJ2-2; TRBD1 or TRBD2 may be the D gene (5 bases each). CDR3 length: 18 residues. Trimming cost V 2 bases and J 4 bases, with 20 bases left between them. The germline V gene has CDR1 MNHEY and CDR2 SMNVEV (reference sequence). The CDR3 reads CASSLGWGTPEGTGELFF. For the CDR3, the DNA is TGTGCCAGCAGTTTAGGCTGGGGGACCCCTGAGGGCACCGGGGAGCTGTTTTTT.

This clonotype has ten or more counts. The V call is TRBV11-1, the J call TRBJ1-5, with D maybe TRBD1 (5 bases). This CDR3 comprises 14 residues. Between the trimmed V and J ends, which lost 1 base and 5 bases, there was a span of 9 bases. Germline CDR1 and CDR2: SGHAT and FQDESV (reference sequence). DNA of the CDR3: TGTGCCAGCAGCTTAGAAGGGGACTATCAGCCCCAGCATTTT. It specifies CASSLEGDYQPQHF.

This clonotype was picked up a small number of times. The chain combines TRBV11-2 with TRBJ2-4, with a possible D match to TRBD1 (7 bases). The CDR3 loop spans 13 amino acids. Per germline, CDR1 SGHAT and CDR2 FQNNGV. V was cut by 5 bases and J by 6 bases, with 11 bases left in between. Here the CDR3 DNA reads TGTGCCAGCAGCCCAGGGGGGTCAAACATTCAGTACTTC. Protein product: CASSPGGSNIQYF.

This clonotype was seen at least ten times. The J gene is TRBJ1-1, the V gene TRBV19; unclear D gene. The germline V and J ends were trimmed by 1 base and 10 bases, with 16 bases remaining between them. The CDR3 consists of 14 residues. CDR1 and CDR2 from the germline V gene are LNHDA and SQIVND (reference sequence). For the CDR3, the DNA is TGTGCCAGTAGTATAGCCGCAGGAAAAATGGGAGCTTTCTTT. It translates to CASSIAAGKMGAFF.

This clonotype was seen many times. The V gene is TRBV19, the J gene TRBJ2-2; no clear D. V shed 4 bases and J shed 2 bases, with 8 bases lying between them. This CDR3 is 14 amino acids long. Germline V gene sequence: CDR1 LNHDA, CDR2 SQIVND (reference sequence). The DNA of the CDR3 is TGTGCCAGTAGTACGGGCTTCAACACCGGGGAGCTGTTTTTT. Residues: CASSTGFNTGELFF.

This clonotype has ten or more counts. CDR3 residues: CASSLTGPSNQPQHF. CDR3 sequence (DNA): TGTGCCAGCAGTCTAACAGGGCCTAGCAATCAGCCCCAGCATTTT. The gene calls are TRBV6-2 or TRBV6-3 and TRBJ1-5, with D tentatively TRBD1 (6 bases). The CDR3 length is 15 residues. Germline values: CDR1 MNHEY, CDR2 SVGEGT. Trimming shortened V by 5 bases and J by 0 bases, and 11 bases separated the two germline ends.

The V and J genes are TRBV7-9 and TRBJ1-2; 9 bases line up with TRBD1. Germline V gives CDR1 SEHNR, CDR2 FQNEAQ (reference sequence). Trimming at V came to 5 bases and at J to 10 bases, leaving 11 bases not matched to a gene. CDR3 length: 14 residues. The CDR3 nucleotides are TGTGCCAGCAGCCTGAAACGGGACAGGGAAGACTACACCTTC. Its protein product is CASSLKRDREDYTF.

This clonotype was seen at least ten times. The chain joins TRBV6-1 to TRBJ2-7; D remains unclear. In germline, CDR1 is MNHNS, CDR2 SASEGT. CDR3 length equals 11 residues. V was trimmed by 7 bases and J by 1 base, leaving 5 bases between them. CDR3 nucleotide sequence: TGTGCCAGCACGGGTTCCTACGAGCAGTACTTC. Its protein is CASTGSYEQYF.

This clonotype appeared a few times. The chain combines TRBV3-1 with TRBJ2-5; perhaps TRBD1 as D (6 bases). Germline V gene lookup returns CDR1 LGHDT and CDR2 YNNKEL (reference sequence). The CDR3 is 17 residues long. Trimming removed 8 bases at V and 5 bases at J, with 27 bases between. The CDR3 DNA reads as TGTGCCAGCGCCCGATGGGCAGGGCGACCCCAGGGGGAGACCCAGTACTTC. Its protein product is CASARWAGRPQGETQYF.

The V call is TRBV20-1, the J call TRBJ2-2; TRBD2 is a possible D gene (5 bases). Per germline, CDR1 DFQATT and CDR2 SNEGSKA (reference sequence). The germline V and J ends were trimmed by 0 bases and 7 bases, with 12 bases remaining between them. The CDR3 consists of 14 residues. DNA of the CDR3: TGCAGTGCTAGAGAAGACGGGGAGAGCGGGGAGCTGTTTTTT. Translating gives CSAREDGESGELFF.

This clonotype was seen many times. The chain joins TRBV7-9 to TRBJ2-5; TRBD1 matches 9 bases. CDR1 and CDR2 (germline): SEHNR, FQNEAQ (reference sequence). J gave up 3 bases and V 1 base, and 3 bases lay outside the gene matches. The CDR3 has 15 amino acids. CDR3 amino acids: CASSLGWDREETQYF. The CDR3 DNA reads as TGTGCCAGCAGCTTAGGATGGGACAGGGAAGAGACCCAGTACTTC. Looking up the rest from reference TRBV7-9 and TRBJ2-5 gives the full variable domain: DTGVSQNPRHKITKRGQNVTFRCDPISEHNRLYWYRQTLGQGPEFLTYFQNEAQLEKSRLLSDRFSAERPKGSFSTLEIQRTEQGDSAMYLCASSLGWDREETQYFGPGTRLLVL.

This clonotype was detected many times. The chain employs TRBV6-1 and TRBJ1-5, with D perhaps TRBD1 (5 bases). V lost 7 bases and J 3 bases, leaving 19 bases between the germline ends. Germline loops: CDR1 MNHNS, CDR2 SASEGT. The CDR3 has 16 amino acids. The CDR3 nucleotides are TGTGCCAGCATAAACCGACGGGCCGGGGCCAATCAGCCCCAGCATTTT. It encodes CASINRRAGANQPQHF.

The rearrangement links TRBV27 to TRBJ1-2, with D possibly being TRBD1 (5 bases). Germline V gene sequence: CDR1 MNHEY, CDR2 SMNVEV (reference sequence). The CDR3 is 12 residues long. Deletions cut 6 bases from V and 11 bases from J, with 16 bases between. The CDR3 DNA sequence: TGTGCCAGCAGCCAAGACAGAAGAGATTACACCTTC. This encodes CASSQDRRDYTF.

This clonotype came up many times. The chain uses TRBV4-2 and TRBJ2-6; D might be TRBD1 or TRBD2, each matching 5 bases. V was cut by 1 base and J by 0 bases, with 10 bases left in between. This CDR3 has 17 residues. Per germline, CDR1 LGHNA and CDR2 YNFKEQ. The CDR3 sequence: CASSQGDVSSGANVLTF. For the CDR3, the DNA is TGTGCCAGCAGCCAAGGGGACGTTTCCTCTGGGGCCAACGTCCTGACTTTC.

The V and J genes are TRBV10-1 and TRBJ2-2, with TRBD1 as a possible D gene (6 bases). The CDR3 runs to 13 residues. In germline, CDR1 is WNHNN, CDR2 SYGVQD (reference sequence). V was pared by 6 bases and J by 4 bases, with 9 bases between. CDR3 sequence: CASSRGITGELFF. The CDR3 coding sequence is TGCGCCAGCAGCAGGGGCATCACCGGGGAGCTGTTTTTT.

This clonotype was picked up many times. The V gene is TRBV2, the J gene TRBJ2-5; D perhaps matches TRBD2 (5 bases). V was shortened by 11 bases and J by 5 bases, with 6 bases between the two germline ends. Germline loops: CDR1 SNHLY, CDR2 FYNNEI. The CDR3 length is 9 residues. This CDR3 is CAGEETQYF. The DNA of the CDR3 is TGTGCCGGGGAGGAGACCCAGTACTTC. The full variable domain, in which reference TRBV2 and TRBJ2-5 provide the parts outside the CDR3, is EPEVTQTPSHQVTQMGQEVILRCVPISNHLYFYWYRQILGQKVEFLVSFYNNEISEKSEIFDDQFSVERPDGSNFTLKIRSTKLEDSAMYFCAGEETQYFGPGTRLLVL.

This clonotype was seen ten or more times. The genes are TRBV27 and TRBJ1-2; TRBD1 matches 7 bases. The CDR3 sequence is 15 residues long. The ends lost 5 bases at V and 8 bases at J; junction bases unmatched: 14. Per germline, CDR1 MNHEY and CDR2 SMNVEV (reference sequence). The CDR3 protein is CASSPSTGSPGGYTF. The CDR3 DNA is TGTGCCAGCAGTCCCTCGACAGGGTCCCCTGGCGGCTACACCTTC.

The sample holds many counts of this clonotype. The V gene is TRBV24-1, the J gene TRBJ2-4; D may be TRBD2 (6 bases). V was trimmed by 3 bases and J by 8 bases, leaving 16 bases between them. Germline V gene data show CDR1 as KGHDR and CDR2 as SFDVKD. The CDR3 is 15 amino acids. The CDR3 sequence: CATSDARGSGDIQYF. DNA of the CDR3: TGTGCCACCAGTGATGCGCGGGGTTCGGGGGACATTCAGTACTTC.

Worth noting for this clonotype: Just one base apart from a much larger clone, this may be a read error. The CDR3 loop reads CASPDRVRGKNIKYF. CDR3 sequence (DNA): TGTGCCAGCCCTGACAGGGTGAGAGGCAAAAACATTAAGTACTTC. The chain combines TRBV6-2 or TRBV6-3 with TRBJ2-4; 7 bases are shared with TRBD1. In germline, CDR1 is MNHEY, CDR2 SVGEGT. This CDR3 is built from 15 residues.